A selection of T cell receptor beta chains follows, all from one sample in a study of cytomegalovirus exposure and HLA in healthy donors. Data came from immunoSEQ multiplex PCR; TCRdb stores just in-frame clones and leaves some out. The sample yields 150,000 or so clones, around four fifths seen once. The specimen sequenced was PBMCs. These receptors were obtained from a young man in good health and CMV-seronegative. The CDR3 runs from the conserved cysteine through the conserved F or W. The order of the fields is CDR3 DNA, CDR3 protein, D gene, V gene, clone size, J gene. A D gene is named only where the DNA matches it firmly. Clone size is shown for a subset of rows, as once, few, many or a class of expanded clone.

TGTGCCATCAGTGAGACTAGCGGGGGGTTTACACACACAGATACGCAGTATTTT	CAISETSGGFTHTDTQYF	TRBD2	TRBV10-3	-	TRBJ2-3
TGTGCCAGCAGCTTCGCAGGGGATAGAACTAATGAAAAACTGTTTTTT	CASSFAGDRTNEKLFF	-	TRBV5-4	-	TRBJ1-4
TGTGCCAGCAGTTTGACAGGGGAGGTCGAGCAGTACTTC	CASSLTGEVEQYF	TRBD1	TRBV27	-	TRBJ2-7
TGTGCCTGGAGTCAAGGGACAGTGGGGTTTGGACTGTTTTTT	CAWSQGTVGFGLFF	TRBD1	TRBV30	few	TRBJ1-4
TGTGCCAGCAGCCACACAGGGGCTGTAAAACTGTTTTTT	CASSHTGAVKLFF	TRBD1	TRBV5-5	-	TRBJ1-4
TGTGCCAGTAGTAGACTAGCGGGGGTTACCTACAATGAGCAGTTCTTC	CASSRLAGVTYNEQFF	TRBD2	TRBV19	-	TRBJ2-1
TGTGCCAGCAGTTCCCGAGGACAGGGTCGGGTTGAAAAACTGTTTTTT	CASSSRGQGRVEKLFF	TRBD1	TRBV6-6	-	TRBJ1-4
TGTGCCAGCAGCTCACAGGGGCCCTACGAGCAGTACTTC	CASSSQGPYEQYF	TRBD1	TRBV5-4	few	TRBJ2-7
TGCGCCAGCAGTGTGGGACAGGAAGCCAAAAACATTCAGTACTTC	CASSVGQEAKNIQYF	TRBD1	TRBV10-2	-	TRBJ2-4
TGCGCCAGCAGCTTGGAGGGTAGCGGGAGAGGCGAGCAGTACTTC	CASSLEGSGRGEQYF	TRBD2	TRBV5-1	-	TRBJ2-7
TGTGCCAGCAGTTATAGCGGGACAGCCGAGGGTGAAAAACTGTTTTTT	CASSYSGTAEGEKLFF	TRBD1	TRBV6-5	-	TRBJ1-4
TGTGCCAGCAGTACTACAGGGGCCAGCTACGAGCAGTACTTC	CASSTTGASYEQYF	TRBD1	TRBV6-6	-	TRBJ2-7
TGCAGCGTAGGCGGGGGGACCTACGAGCAGTACTTC	CSVGGGTYEQYF	TRBD2	TRBV29-1	-	TRBJ2-7
TGTGCCAGCTCTCCCGGGACGGGAGTCTACGAGCAGTACTTC	CASSPGTGVYEQYF	-	TRBV18	-	TRBJ2-7
TGTGCCAGCAGCAAAGGTCCCACCTGGCGGGGAGAGACCCAGTACTTC	CASSKGPTWRGETQYF	-	TRBV21-1	-	TRBJ2-5
TGTGCCAGCAGCGTAGCCGGGACAGGGGGCCTGAACACTGAAGCTTTCTTT	CASSVAGTGGLNTEAFF	TRBD1	TRBV9	-	TRBJ1-1